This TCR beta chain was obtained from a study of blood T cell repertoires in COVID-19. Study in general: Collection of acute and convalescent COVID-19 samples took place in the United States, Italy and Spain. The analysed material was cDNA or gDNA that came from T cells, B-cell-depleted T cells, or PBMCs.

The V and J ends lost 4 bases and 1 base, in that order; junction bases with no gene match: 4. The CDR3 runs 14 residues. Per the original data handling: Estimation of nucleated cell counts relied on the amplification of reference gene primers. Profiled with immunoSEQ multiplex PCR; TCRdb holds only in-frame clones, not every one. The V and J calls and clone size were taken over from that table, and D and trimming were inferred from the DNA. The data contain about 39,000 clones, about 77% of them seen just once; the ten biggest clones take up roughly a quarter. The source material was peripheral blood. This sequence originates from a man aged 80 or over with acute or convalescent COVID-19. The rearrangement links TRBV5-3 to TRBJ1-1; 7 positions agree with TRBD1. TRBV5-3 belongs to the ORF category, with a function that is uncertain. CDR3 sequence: CARSPDRRNTEAFF. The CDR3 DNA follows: TGTGCCAGAAGCCCGGACAGGAGGAACACTGAAGCTTTCTTT.